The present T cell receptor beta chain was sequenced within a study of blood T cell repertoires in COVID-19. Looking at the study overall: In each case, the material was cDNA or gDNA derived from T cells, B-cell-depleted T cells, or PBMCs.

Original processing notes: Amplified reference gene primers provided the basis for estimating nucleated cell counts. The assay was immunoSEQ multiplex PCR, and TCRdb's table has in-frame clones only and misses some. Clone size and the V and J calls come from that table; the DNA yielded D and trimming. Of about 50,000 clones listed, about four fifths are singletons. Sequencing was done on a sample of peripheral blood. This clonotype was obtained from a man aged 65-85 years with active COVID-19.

The CDR3 DNA is TGTGCCTGGAGCGCCAACCCTCAGAGGGATGGCTACACCTTC. This codes for CAWSANPQRDGYTF. The chain carries TRBV30 and TRBJ1-2; no definite D call. Trimming took 3 bases from V and 6 from J, leaving 17 bases between them. The CDR3 has 14 residues. From germline, CDR1 is GTSNPN and CDR2 SVGIG (reference sequence).